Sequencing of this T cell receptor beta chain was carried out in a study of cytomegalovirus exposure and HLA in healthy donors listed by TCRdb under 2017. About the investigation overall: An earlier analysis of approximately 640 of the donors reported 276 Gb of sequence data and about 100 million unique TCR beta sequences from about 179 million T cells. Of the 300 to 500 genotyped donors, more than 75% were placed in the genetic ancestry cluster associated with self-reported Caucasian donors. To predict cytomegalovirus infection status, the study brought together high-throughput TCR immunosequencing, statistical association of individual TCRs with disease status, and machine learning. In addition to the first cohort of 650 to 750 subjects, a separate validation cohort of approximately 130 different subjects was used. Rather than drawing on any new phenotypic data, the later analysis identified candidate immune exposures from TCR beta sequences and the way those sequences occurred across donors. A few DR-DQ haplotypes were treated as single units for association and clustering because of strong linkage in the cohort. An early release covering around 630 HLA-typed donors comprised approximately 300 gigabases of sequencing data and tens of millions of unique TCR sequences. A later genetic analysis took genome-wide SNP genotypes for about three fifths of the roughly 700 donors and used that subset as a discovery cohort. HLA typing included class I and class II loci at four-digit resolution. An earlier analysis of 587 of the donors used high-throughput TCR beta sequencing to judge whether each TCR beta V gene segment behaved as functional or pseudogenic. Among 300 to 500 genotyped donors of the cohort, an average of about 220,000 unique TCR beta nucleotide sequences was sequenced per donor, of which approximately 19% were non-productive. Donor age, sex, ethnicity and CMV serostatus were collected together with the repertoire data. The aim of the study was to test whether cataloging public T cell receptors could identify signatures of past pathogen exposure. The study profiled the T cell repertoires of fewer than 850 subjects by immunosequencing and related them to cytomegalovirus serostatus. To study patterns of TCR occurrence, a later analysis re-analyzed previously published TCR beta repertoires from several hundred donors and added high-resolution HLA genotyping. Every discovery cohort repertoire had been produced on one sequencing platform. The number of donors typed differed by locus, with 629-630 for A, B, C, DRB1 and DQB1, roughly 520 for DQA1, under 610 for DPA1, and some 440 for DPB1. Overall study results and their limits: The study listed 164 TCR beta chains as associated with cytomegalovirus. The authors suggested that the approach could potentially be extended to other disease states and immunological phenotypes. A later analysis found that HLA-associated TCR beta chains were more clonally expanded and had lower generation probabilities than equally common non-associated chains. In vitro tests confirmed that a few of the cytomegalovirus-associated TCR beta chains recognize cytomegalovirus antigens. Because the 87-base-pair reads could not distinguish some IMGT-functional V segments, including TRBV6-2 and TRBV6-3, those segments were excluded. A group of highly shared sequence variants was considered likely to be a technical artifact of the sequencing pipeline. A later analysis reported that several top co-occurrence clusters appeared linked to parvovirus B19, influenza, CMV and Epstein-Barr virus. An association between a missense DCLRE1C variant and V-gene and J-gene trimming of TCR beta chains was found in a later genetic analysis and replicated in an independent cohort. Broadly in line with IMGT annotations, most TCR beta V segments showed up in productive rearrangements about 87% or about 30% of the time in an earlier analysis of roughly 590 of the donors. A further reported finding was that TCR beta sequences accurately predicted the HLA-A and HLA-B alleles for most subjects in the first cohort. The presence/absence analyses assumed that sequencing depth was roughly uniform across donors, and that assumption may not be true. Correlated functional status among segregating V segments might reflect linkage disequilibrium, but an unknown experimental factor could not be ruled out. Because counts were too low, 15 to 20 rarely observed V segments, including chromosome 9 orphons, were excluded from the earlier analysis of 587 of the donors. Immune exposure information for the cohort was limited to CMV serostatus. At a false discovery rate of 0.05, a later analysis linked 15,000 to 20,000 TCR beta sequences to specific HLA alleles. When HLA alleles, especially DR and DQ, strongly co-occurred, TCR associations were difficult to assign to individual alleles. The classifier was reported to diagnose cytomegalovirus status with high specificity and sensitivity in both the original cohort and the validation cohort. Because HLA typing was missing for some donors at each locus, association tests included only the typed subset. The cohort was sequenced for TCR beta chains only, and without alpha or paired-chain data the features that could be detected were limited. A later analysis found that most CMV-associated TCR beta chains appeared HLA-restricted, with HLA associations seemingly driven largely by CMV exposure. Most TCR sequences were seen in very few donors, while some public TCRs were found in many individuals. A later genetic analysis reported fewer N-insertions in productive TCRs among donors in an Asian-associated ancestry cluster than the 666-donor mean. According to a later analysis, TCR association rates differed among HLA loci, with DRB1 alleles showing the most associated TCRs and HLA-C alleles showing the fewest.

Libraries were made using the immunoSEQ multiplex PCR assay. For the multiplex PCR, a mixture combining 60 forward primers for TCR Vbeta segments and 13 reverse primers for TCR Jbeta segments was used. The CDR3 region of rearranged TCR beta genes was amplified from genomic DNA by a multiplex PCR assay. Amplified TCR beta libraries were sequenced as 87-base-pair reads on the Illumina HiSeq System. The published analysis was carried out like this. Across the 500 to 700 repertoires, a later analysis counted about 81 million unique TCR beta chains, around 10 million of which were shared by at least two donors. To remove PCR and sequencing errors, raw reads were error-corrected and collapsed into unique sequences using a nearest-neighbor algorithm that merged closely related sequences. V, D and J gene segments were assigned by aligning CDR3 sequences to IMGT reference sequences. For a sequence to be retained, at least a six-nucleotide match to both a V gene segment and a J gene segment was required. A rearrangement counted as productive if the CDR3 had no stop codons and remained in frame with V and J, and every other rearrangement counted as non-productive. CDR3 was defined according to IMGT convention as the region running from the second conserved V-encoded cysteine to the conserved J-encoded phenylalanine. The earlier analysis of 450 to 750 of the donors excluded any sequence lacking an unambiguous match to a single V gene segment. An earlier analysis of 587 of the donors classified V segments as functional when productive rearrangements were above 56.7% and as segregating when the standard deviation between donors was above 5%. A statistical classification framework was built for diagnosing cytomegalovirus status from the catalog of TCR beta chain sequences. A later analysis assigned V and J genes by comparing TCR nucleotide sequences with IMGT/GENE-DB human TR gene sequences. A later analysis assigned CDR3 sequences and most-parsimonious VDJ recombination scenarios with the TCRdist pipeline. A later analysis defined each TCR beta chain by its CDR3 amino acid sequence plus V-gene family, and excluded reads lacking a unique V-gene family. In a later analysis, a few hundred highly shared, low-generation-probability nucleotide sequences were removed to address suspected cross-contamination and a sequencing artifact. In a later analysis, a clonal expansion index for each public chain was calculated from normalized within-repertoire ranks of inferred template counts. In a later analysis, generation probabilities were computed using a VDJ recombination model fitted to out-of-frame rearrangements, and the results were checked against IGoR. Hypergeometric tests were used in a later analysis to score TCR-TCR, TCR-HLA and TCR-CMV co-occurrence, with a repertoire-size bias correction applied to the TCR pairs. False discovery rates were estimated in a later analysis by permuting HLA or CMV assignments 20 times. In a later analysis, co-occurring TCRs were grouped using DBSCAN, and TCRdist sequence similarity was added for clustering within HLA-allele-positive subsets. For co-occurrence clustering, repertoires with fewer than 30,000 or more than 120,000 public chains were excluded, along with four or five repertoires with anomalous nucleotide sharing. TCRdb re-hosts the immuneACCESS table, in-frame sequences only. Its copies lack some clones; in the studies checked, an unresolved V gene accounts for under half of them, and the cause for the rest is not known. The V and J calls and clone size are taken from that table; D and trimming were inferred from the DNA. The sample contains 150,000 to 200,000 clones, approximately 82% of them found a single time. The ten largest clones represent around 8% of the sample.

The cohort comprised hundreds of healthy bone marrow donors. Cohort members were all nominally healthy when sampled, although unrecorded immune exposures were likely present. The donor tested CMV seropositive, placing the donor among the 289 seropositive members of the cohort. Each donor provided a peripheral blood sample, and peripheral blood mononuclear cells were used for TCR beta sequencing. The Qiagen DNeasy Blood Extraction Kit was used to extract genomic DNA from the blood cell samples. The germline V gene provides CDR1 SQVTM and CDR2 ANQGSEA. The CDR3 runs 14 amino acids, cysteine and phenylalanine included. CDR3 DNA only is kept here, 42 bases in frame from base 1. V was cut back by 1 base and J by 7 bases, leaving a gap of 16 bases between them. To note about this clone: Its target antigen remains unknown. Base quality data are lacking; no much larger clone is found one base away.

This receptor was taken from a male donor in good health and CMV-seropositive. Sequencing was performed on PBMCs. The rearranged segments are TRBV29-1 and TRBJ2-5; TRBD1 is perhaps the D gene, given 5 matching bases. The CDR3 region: CSVEGPAGLTTQYF. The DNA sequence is TGCAGCGTTGAAGGACCGGCAGGGCTAACGACCCAGTACTTC.